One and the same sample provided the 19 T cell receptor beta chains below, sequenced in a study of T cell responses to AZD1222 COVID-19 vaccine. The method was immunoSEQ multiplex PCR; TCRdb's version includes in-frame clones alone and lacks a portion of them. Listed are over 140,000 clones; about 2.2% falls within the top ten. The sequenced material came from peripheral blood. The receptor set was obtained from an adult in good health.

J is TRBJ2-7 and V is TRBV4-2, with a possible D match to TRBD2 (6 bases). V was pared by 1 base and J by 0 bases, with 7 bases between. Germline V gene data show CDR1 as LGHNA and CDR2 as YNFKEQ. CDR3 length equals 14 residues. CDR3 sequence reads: CASSQGGVSYEQYF. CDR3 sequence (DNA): TGTGCCAGCAGCCAAGGCGGGGTCTCCTACGAGCAGTACTTC.

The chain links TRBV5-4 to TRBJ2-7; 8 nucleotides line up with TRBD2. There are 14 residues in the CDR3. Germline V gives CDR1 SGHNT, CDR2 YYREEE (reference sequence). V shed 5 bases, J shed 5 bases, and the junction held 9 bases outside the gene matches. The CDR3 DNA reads TGTGCCAGCAGACCGGGACTAGGGAGCCACGAGCAGTACTTC. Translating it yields CASRPGLGSHEQYF.

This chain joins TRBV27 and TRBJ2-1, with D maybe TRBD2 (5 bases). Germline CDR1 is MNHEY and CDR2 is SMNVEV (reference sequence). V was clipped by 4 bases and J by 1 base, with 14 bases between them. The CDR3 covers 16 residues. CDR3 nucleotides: TGTGCCAGCAGTTCCCTTCGAGCGGAGTCCTACAATGAGCAGTTCTTC. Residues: CASSSLRAESYNEQFF.

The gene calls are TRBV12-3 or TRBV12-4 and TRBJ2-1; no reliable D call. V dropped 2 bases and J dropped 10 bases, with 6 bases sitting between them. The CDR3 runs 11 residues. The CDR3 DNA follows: TGTGCCAGCAGTTTATCCCCCGAGCAGTTCTTC. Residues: CASSLSPEQFF.

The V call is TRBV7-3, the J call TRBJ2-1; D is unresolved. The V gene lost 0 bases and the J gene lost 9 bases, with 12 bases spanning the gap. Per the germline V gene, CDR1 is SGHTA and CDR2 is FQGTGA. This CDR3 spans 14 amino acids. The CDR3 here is CASSLTTGHREQFF. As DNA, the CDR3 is TGTGCCAGCAGCTTAACAACTGGGCATCGTGAGCAGTTCTTC.

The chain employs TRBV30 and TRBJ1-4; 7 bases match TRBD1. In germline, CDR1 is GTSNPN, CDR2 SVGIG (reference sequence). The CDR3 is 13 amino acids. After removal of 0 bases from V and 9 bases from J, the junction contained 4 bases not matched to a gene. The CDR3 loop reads CAWSVTGAQKLFF. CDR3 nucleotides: TGTGCCTGGAGTGTCACAGGGGCGCAAAAACTGTTTTTT.

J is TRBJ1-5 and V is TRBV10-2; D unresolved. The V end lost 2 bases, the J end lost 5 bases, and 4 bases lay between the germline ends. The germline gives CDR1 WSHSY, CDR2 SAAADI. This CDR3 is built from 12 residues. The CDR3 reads CASSELDQPQHF. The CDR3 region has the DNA TGCGCCAGCAGTGAGCTAGATCAGCCCCAGCATTTT.

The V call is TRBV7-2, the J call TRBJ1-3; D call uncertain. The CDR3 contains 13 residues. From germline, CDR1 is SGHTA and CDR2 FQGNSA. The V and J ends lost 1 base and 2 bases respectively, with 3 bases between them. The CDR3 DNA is TGTGCCAGCAGCTTAGTCGCTGGAAACACCATATATTTT. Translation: CASSLVAGNTIYF.

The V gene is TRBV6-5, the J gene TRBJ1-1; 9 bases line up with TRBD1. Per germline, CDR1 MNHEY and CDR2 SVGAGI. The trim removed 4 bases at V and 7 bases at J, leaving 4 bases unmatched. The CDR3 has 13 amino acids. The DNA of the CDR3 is TGTGCCAGCAGTTCGGGACAGGGTTATGAAGCTTTCTTT. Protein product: CASSSGQGYEAFF.

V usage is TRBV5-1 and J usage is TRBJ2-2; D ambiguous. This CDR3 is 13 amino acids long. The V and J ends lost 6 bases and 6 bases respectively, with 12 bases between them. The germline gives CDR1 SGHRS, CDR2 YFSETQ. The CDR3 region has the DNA TGCGCCAGCACCTCGTCGGTGGCCGGGGAGCTGTTTTTT. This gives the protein CASTSSVAGELFF.

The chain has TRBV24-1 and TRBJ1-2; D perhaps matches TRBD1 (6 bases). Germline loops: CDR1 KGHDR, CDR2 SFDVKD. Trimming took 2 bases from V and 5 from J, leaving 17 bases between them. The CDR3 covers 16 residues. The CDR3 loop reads CATSDSQGLEGYGYTF. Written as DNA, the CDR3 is TGTGCCACCAGTGATTCCCAGGGGCTCGAGGGGTATGGCTACACCTTC.

CDR3 in amino acids: CASRSAGTTTNTGELFF. The DNA for the CDR3 is TGTGCCAGCAGGTCTGCCGGGACAACTACGAACACCGGGGAGCTGTTTTTT. The rearrangement uses TRBV7-9 and TRBJ2-2; maybe TRBD1 (6 bases). The CDR3 has 17 amino acids. Germline CDR1 SEHNR, CDR2 FQNEAQ (reference sequence). V dropped 6 bases and J dropped 0 bases, with 17 bases sitting between them.

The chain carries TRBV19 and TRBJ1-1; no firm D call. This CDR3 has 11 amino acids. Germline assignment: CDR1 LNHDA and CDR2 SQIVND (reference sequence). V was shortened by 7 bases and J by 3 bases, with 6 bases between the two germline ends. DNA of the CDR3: TGTGCCAGTAAGGAGGACACTGAAGCTTTCTTT. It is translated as CASKEDTEAFF.

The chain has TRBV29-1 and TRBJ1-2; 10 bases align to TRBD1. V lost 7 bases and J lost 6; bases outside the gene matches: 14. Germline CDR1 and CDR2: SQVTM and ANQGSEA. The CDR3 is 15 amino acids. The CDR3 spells CSGSRSGQGNDGYTF. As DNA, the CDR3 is TGCAGCGGGAGCCGATCGGGACAGGGGAATGATGGCTACACCTTC. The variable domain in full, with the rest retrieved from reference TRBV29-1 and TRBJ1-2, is SAVISQKPSRDICQRGTSLTIQCQVDSQVTMMFWYRQQPGQSLTLIATANQGSEATYESGFVIDKFPISRPNLTFSTLTVSNMSPEDSSIYLCSGSRSGQGNDGYTFGSGTRLTVV.

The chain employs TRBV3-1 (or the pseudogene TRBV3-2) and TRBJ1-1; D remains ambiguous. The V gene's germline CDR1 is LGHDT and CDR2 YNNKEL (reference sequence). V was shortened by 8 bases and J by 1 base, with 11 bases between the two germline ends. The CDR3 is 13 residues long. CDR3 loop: CASSRWGNTEAFF. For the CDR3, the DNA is TGTGCCAGCTCACGGTGGGGGAACACTGAAGCTTTCTTT.

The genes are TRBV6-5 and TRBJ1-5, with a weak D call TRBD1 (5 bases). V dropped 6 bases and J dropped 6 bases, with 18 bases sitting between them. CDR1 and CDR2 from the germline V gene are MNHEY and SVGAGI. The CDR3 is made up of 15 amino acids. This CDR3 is CASRGGGGVGQPQHF. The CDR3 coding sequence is TGTGCCAGCAGGGGGGGTGGAGGGGTAGGTCAGCCCCAGCATTTT.

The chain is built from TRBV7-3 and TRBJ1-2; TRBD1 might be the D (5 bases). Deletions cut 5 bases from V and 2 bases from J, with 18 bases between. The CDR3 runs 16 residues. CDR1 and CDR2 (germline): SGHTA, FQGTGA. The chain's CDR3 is CASSPHGGGGNYGYTF. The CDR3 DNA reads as TGTGCCAGCAGCCCCCACGGTGGCGGGGGGAACTATGGCTACACCTTC.

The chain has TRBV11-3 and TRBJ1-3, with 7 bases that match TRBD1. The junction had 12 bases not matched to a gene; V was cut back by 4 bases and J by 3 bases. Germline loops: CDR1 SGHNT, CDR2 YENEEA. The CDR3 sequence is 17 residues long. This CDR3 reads CASSSNPGTVGGNTIYF. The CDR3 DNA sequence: TGTGCCAGCAGCTCCAACCCCGGGACAGTGGGTGGAAACACCATATATTTT.

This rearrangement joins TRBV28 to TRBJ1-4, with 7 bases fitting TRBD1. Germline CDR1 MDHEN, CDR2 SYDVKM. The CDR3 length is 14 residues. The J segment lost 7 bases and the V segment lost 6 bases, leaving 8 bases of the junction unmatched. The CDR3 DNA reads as TGTGCCAGCAGCTATACAGGGGTGAGTGAAAAACTGTTTTTT. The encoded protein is CASSYTGVSEKLFF.